This TCR beta chain was recovered during a study of blood T cells in healthy people across ages. A second PCR, run for about 6 to 11 cycles, used a sample-barcoded 5' primer plus a J-beta primer mix. TCRdb ran MiXCR on the 5' RACE reads and lists one entry per CDR3 protein. The sample shows around 820,000 distinct CDR3 sequences, 25% of them seen only once. CDR3 length: 15 residues. The trim removed 0 bases at V and 2 bases at J, leaving 5 bases unmatched. Germline values: CDR1 SGHRS, CDR2 YFSETQ. These data were also filed under a second study, of T cells of mothers and their children.

Sample: blood. This TCR was sampled from a boy aged 10-17 years in good health. V is TRBV5-1 and J is TRBJ2-7, with 7 bases that match TRBD1. This CDR3 is CASSLARQGAYEQYF. DNA for the CDR3: TGCGCCAGCAGCTTGGCCCGACAGGGAGCCTACGAGCAGTACTTC. Supplemented by reference TRBV5-1 and TRBJ2-7, the full variable domain reads KAGVTQTPRYLIKTRGQQVTLSCSPISGHRSVSWYQQTPGQGLQFLFEYFSETQRNKGNFPGRFSGRQFSNSRSEMNVSTLELGDSALYLCASSLARQGAYEQYFGPGTRLTVT.